This TCR beta chain stems from a study of regulatory T cells in long-lasting Graves disease. In building TCR beta libraries, iRepertoire HTBI primers were used together with Arm-PCR of CDR3 regions. TCRdb used MiXCR to reprocess the multiplex PCR reads, holding one entry per CDR3 protein. Among 680,000 or so distinct CDR3 sequences listed, under 20% were seen once. Regarding time point: newly diagnosed GD, antithyroid drugs for less than 3 months. PBMC-extracted RNA yielded the TCR library. This clonotype was recorded many times. The CDR3 is made up of 13 amino acids. Germline V gene sequence: CDR1 SGDLS, CDR2 YYNGEE. The germline V and J ends were trimmed by 1 base and 8 bases, with 12 bases remaining between them. This same sample was also taken into another study, of T cells in Graves' hyperthyroidism and ophthalmopathy. That work contributes: In the analysis, a 13 V-J model separated ophthalmopathy from stable hyperthyroidism.

The rearrangement joins TRBV9 to TRBJ1-2; possible D gene TRBD1, 5 bases. This specimen was peripheral blood mononuclear cells (PBMCs), taken at new diagnosis, from a patient treated with antithyroid drugs. This TCR was recovered from a woman aged 25 to 39 with Graves disease. CDR3 residues: CASSVLEGHGYTF. CDR3 nucleotide sequence: TGTGCCAGCAGCGTATTGGAGGGGCACGGCTACACCTTC.